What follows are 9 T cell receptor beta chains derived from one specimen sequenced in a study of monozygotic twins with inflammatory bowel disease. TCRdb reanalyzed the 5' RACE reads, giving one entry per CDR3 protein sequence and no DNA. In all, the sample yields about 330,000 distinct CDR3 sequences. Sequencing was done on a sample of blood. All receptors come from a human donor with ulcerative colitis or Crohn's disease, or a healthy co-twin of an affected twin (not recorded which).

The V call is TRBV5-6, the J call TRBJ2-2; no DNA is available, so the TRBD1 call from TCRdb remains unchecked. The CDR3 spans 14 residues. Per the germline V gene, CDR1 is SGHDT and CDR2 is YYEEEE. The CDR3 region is CASRRGMGTGELFF.

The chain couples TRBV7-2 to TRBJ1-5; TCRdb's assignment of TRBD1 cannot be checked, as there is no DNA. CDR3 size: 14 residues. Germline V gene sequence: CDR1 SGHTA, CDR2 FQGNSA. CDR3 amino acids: CASSLARPGQPQHF. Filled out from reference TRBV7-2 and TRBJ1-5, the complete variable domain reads GAGVSQSPSNKVTEKGKDVELRCDPISGHTALYWYRQSLGQGLEFLIYFQGNSAPDKSGLPSDRFSAERTGGSVSTLTIQRTQQEDSAVYLCASSLARPGQPQHFGDGTRLSIL.

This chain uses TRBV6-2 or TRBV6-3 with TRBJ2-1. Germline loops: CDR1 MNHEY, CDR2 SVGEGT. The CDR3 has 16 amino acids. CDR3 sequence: CASSYRAGGSYNEQFF.

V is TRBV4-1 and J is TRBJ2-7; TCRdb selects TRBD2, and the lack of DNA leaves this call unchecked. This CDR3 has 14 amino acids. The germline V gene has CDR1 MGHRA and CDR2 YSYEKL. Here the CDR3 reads CAGSEGYPSYEQYF.

The CDR3 loop reads CASLELPNTGELFF. The rearrangement links TRBV10-2 to TRBJ2-2. The CDR3 loop spans 14 amino acids. Germline V gives CDR1 WSHSY, CDR2 SAAADI.

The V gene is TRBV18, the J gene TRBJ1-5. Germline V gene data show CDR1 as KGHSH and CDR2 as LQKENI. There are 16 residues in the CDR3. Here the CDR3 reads CASSLISWAAGEPQHF.

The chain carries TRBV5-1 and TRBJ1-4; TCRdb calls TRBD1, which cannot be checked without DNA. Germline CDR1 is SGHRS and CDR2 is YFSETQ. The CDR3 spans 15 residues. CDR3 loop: CASSLGGGASEKLFF.

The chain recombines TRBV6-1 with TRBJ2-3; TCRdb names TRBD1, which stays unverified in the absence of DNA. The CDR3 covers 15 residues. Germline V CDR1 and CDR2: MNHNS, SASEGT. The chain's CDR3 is CASRDRDRDTDTQYF.

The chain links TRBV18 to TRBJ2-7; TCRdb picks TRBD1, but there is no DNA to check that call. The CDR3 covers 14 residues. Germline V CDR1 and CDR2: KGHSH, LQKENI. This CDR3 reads CASSPPDRVGEQYF.